This T cell receptor (beta chain) comes out of a study of cytomegalovirus exposure and HLA in healthy donors. The primer mix had 60 Vbeta and 13 Jbeta primers. The data were produced by immunoSEQ multiplex PCR, yet TCRdb's version contains in-frame clones alone and is incomplete. The repertoire holds 150,000 to 200,000 clones, with 60% to 80% as singletons. This clone appeared a single time. V lost 5 bases, J lost 5 bases, and 10 bases lay in between. This CDR3 has 13 residues. From germline, CDR1 is MNHEY and CDR2 SMNVEV (reference sequence). The gene calls are TRBV27 and TRBJ2-4; D possibly corresponds to TRBD2 (6 bases). The receptor was isolated from a woman in her thirties or forties in good health and CMV-seronegative. The material sequenced was PBMCs. CDR3 sequence: CASSRLGENIQYF. The DNA of the CDR3 is TGTGCCAGCAGTCGACTAGGCGAAAACATTCAGTACTTC.